This T cell receptor beta chain was found in a study of T cell repertoires in cytomegalovirus infection. In TCRdb, the reads were re-called with MiXCR into one record per CDR3 protein. The data contain 250,000 to 400,000 distinct CDR3 sequences, roughly 25% of them seen just once; the ten biggest clones take up about 14%. Of note for this clonotype: Antigen specificity is unknown.

The germline V gene has CDR1 MNHEY and CDR2 SVGEGT. The CDR3 loop spans 15 amino acids. V shed 8 bases and J 1 base; nucleotides not matched to a gene: 5. V gene TRBV6-2 or TRBV6-3 combines with J gene TRBJ2-3; 11 bases are a match to TRBD2. The TCR sequence derives from a human donor in good health (CMV status not recorded). Some clones in this sample may be carry-over from other donors' samples. Sequenced material: cultured PBMCs, taken from culture after CMV antigen stimulation. CDR3 nucleotide sequence: TGTGCCAGCCTCTATAGCGGGAGGGGCACAGATACGCAGTATTTT. Encoded protein: CASLYSGRGTDTQYF.